What follows are 32 T cell receptor beta chains derived from one specimen sequenced in a study of cytomegalovirus exposure and HLA in healthy donors. PCR employed 60 Vbeta and 13 Jbeta primers. The protocol was immunoSEQ multiplex PCR, while the TCRdb copy is restricted to in-frame clones and leaves out a portion. The table records 150,000 to 200,000 clones, approximately 79% of them present only once. The sample taken for sequencing was PBMCs. All receptors come from a woman aged 25 to 39 in good health and CMV-seropositive.

Only one count was recorded for this clone. This chain links TRBV2 with TRBJ2-5, with 12 nucleotides matching TRBD2. The CDR3 is made up of 15 amino acids. V shed 7 bases and J 1 base; nucleotides not matched to a gene: 4. The germline V gene encodes CDR1 SNHLY and CDR2 FYNNEI. CDR3 in amino acids: CASKGLAGIQETQYF. The DNA for the CDR3 is TGTGCCAGCAAAGGACTAGCGGGGATCCAAGAGACCCAGTACTTC.

The chain joins TRBV18 to TRBJ1-1; TRBD1 is a possible D gene (5 bases). V lost 1 base, J lost 4 bases, and 13 bases lay in between. The CDR3 runs 15 residues. Germline-derived CDR1 and CDR2 are KGHSH and LQKENI. The CDR3 DNA sequence: TGTGCCAGCTCACCACTGGGGGGGTCTGGCACTGAAGCTTTCTTT. Encoded protein: CASSPLGGSGTEAFF. The full variable domain, completed using reference TRBV18 and TRBJ1-1, is NAGVMQNPRHLVRRRGQEARLRCSPMKGHSHVYWYRQLPEEGLKFMVYLQKENIIDESGMPKERFSAEFPKEGPSILRIQQVVRGDSAAYFCASSPLGGSGTEAFFGQGTRLTVV.

About this clone: Other nucleotide sequences from this sample produce the same CDR3. This chain links TRBV4-3 with TRBJ2-1, with a weak D call TRBD2 (5 bases). The CDR3 spans 15 residues. Trimming took off 0 bases at V and 2 bases at J, with 8 bases between the two ends. Germline CDR1 LGHNA, CDR2 YSLEER. This CDR3 is CASSQDRGPYNEQFF. The CDR3 DNA sequence: TGCGCCAGCAGCCAAGATCGGGGTCCCTACAATGAGCAGTTCTTC.

The CDR3 nucleotides read TGCGCCAGCAGCCAAGATCGGGGAAGTTTGTCGGGTGGAAACACCATATATTTT. This gives the protein CASSQDRGSLSGGNTIYF. The gene calls are TRBV4-1 and TRBJ1-3, with D hard to call. The germline V and J ends were trimmed by 0 bases and 3 bases, with 18 bases remaining between them. CDR1 and CDR2 (germline): MGHRA, YSYEKL. The CDR3 is 18 amino acids.

V and J are TRBV2 and TRBJ1-5; D is unresolved. In germline, CDR1 is SNHLY, CDR2 FYNNEI. CDR3 length: 13 amino acids. Trimming stripped 4 bases from V and 7 bases from J, with 11 bases between. Here the CDR3 reads CASSVEGRQPQHF. In DNA form, the CDR3 reads TGTGCCAGCAGTGTGGAGGGCCGGCAGCCCCAGCATTTT.

CDR3 residues: CASRAPSGRGVYEQYF. The CDR3 DNA is TGTGCCAGTAGGGCTCCGTCGGGCAGGGGAGTCTACGAGCAGTACTTC. The chain couples TRBV19 to TRBJ2-7; a possible D gene is TRBD1 (6 bases). The CDR3 covers 16 residues. The germline CDR1 and CDR2 sequences are LNHDA and SQIVND (reference sequence). The V end lost 6 bases, the J end lost 3 bases, and 21 bases lay between the germline ends.

The gene calls are TRBV25-1 and TRBJ1-2; 8 bases are a match to TRBD1. This CDR3 comprises 17 residues. V dropped 8 bases and J dropped 4; count of bases not matched to a gene: 18. Germline V gives CDR1 MGHDK, CDR2 SYGVNS. CDR3 protein: CASGGSQGATGVYGYTF. DNA of the CDR3: TGTGCCAGCGGGGGGTCCCAGGGGGCTACAGGAGTCTATGGCTACACCTTC.

This clone was detected only once. This CDR3 is CASSPAVEETQYF. DNA of the CDR3: TGTGCCAGCAGCCCGGCGGTAGAAGAGACCCAGTACTTC. V gene TRBV9 combines with J gene TRBJ2-5; D call uncertain. The CDR3 runs to 13 residues. Germline V gene sequence: CDR1 SGDLS, CDR2 YYNGEE. The V gene lost 4 bases and the J gene lost 3 bases, with 10 bases spanning the gap.

The chain recombines TRBV18 with TRBJ2-7; 7 bases are shared with TRBD2. Germline trimming cut 3 bases from V and 7 bases from J; bases unmatched to any gene: 9. The CDR3 runs 14 residues. The germline CDR1 and CDR2 sequences are KGHSH and LQKENI. The CDR3 region has the DNA TGTGCCAGCTCACCCTTGGACGGGGGGTTGGAGCAGTACTTC. Residues: CASSPLDGGLEQYF.

The chain uses TRBV4-2 and TRBJ1-2; 8 bases match TRBD1. Germline-derived CDR1 and CDR2 are LGHNA and YNFKEQ. With 0 bases clipped from V and 8 bases from J, the junction kept 11 bases outside the gene matches. The CDR3 loop spans 16 amino acids. The CDR3 nucleotides are TGTGCCAGCAGCCAAGAACCTCGGACAGGGCATCAGGGCTACACCTTC. It is translated as CASSQEPRTGHQGYTF.

This clone appeared a single time. The chain is built from TRBV14 and TRBJ2-1; 8 bases are shared with TRBD1. Germline lookup yields CDR1 SGHDN and CDR2 FVKESK. The CDR3 is 15 residues long. V shed 4 bases and J 7 bases; nucleotides not matched to a gene: 9. CDR3 region: CASSLIRGRENEQFF. Written as DNA, the CDR3 is TGTGCCAGCAGCCTTATCAGGGGGCGAGAAAATGAGCAGTTCTTC.

V gene TRBV27 combines with J gene TRBJ2-3, with 13 bases that match TRBD2. The CDR3 is 17 amino acids. The junction had 9 bases not matched to a gene; V was cut back by 5 bases and J by 4 bases. The germline gives CDR1 MNHEY, CDR2 SMNVEV (reference sequence). The CDR3 reads CASSTRTSGSGADTQYF. Written as DNA, the CDR3 is TGTGCCAGCAGTACAAGGACTAGCGGGAGCGGCGCAGATACGCAGTATTTT.

V usage is TRBV6-5 and J usage is TRBJ2-2, with D perhaps TRBD1 (6 bases). Germline V gene sequence: CDR1 MNHEY, CDR2 SVGAGI. The CDR3 totals 14 residues. V was shortened by 6 bases and J by 8 bases, with 16 bases between the two germline ends. The CDR3 DNA reads as TGTGCCAGCAGATTACAGGGACCTGGGGGGGAGCTGTTTTTT. This codes for CASRLQGPGGELFF.

This chain connects TRBV14 to TRBJ1-1, with D possibly TRBD1 on 5 matching bases. With 4 bases removed from V and 4 bases from J, the gap between germline ends came to 22 bases. The germline CDR1 and CDR2 sequences are SGHDN and FVKESK. This CDR3 is built from 17 residues. CDR3 region: CASSPRDRLIKGTEAFF. In DNA form, the CDR3 reads TGTGCCAGCAGCCCCAGGGATCGGCTAATCAAGGGCACTGAAGCTTTCTTT.

The chain combines TRBV9 with TRBJ2-4; 11 positions match TRBD1. With 3 bases clipped from V and 0 bases from J, the junction kept 2 bases outside the gene matches. This CDR3 comprises 16 residues. CDR1 is SGDLS, CDR2 YYNGEE, per germline. The CDR3 reads CASSGGTGGAKNIQYF. CDR3 bases: TGTGCCAGCAGCGGCGGGACAGGGGGAGCCAAAAACATTCAGTACTTC.

The genes are TRBV30 and TRBJ1-3, with D maybe TRBD1 (6 bases). The CDR3 has 16 amino acids. V lost 2 bases, J lost 4 bases, and 18 bases lay in between. Germline CDR1 reads GTSNPN; CDR2 reads SVGIG (reference sequence). The CDR3 DNA follows: TGTGCCTGGAGTCATGGGGGGGCTTGGTCGGGAAACACCATATATTTT. Amino acids: CAWSHGGAWSGNTIYF.

V usage is TRBV15 and J usage is TRBJ2-1; 7 nucleotides match TRBD1. The V gene's germline CDR1 is LNHNV and CDR2 YYDKDF (reference sequence). The V segment lost 0 bases and the J segment 1 base; nucleotides outside the gene matches: 3. CDR3 length: 16 residues. CDR3 in amino acids: CATSREEGASYNEQFF. CDR3 sequence (DNA): TGTGCCACCAGCAGAGAAGAGGGGGCATCCTACAATGAGCAGTTCTTC.

V is TRBV27 and J is TRBJ2-3; tentative D call: TRBD1 (6 bases). Germline CDR1 and CDR2: MNHEY and SMNVEV (reference sequence). The CDR3 length is 15 residues. V dropped 5 bases and J dropped 4 bases, with 16 bases sitting between them. Here the CDR3 DNA reads TGTGCCAGCAGTCAGACTTACTCAGGGGCAGATACGCAGTATTTT. Translating gives CASSQTYSGADTQYF.

This clone came up once. The chain is built from TRBV5-1 and TRBJ2-7; TRBD1 aligns across 8 bases. This CDR3 is built from 15 residues. Germline CDR1 SGHRS, CDR2 YFSETQ. The J segment lost 0 bases and the V segment lost 2 bases, leaving 4 bases of the junction unmatched. The CDR3 spells CASSFSGTGSYEQYF. Written as DNA, the CDR3 is TGCGCCAGCAGCTTCTCCGGGACAGGCTCCTACGAGCAGTACTTC. Full variable domain (remainder filled in from reference TRBV5-1 and TRBJ2-7): KAGVTQTPRYLIKTRGQQVTLSCSPISGHRSVSWYQQTPGQGLQFLFEYFSETQRNKGNFPGRFSGRQFSNSRSEMNVSTLELGDSALYLCASSFSGTGSYEQYFGPGTRLTVT.

The J gene is TRBJ1-2, the V gene TRBV29-1, with unresolved D. The V end was cut by 8 bases, the J end by 8 bases, with 12 bases between. Germline V gives CDR1 SQVTM, CDR2 ANQGSEA. The CDR3 has 10 residues. In DNA form, the CDR3 reads TGCAGCTCGTACTATGGAGGCTACACCTTC. Translation gives CSSYYGGYTF.

A single count supports this clone. This sequence joins TRBV11-3 and TRBJ2-1, with D possibly matching TRBD2 (6 bases). Trimming left V 1 base short and J 1 base short, with 17 bases between. From germline, CDR1 is SGHNT and CDR2 YENEEA. This CDR3 has 18 residues. CDR3: CASSLVGGINPSYNEQFF. The DNA for the CDR3 is TGTGCCAGCAGCTTAGTTGGCGGGATCAACCCTTCCTACAATGAGCAGTTCTTC.

The chain is built from TRBV21-1 and TRBJ1-2; TRBD1, as called in the table, went unchecked against the DNA. TRBV21-1 is tagged as a pseudogene. CDR3 length: 17 amino acids. DNA of the CDR3: TGTGCCAGCAGCGCGTTTAAATCCACAGGGGGCAGCTATGGCTACACCTTC. Encoded protein: CASSAFKSTGGSYGYTF.

This chain uses TRBV5-1 with TRBJ1-1, with D unclear. This CDR3 is built from 14 residues. V lost 3 bases to trimming and J lost 0 bases, with 9 bases between them. Germline loops: CDR1 SGHRS, CDR2 YFSETQ. CDR3 region: CASSSSTMNTEAFF. DNA for the CDR3: TGCGCCAGCAGCTCCAGTACAATGAACACTGAAGCTTTCTTT.

The chain employs TRBV7-2 and TRBJ2-1, with TRBD2 identical over 10 bases. Trimming took 1 base from V and 3 from J; bases not matched to a gene: 9. From germline, CDR1 is SGHTA and CDR2 FQGNSA. The CDR3 has 18 residues. CDR3 in DNA: TGTGCCAGCAGCTTAGACCTAGCGGGGGACCTAAACTACAATGAGCAGTTCTTC. This sequence encodes CASSLDLAGDLNYNEQFF.

J is TRBJ1-2 and V is TRBV15, with a tentative D call TRBD1 (6 bases). This CDR3 has 14 residues. The V end was cut by 1 base, the J end by 3 bases, with 9 bases between. The germline CDR1 and CDR2 sequences are LNHNV and YYDKDF (reference sequence). The CDR3 is CATSRGRTDYGYTF. CDR3 DNA sequence: TGTGCCACCAGCAGAGGACGGACAGACTATGGCTACACCTTC.

The chain is built from TRBV9 and TRBJ2-7; the match to TRBD2 covers 16 bases. The V gene end was trimmed by 3 bases and the J gene end by 3 bases; junction bases not matched to a gene: 6. Looked up from germline, CDR1 is SGDLS and CDR2 is YYNGEE. CDR3 length: 17 amino acids. The CDR3 nucleotides read TGTGCCAGCAGCGCGGGACTAGCGGGAGGGGCCCTCTACGAGCAGTACTTC. The encoded protein is CASSAGLAGGALYEQYF.

This rearrangement joins TRBV9 to TRBJ2-3, with 12 bases that match TRBD2. CDR3 length: 15 amino acids. The germline gives CDR1 SGDLS, CDR2 YYNGEE. Losses at the gene ends were 3 bases for V and 7 bases for J; bases not matched to a gene: 6. The CDR3 spells CASSGLAGALNTQYF. The CDR3 region has the DNA TGTGCCAGCAGCGGACTAGCGGGGGCTTTGAATACGCAGTATTTT.

The chain joins TRBV11-2 to TRBJ2-1; D gene unclear. Trimming stripped 0 bases from V and 8 bases from J, with 8 bases between. The CDR3 runs 13 residues. Germline-derived CDR1 and CDR2 are SGHAT and FQNNGV. CDR3 loop: CASSLDLADEQFF. The DNA of the CDR3 is TGTGCCAGCAGCTTAGATCTGGCGGATGAGCAGTTCTTC.

In its sample, this clone was seen a few times. The chain combines TRBV7-8 with TRBJ1-1; D is possibly TRBD1 (5 bases). Germline V gene lookup returns CDR1 SGHVS and CDR2 FQNEAQ. The CDR3 is 14 amino acids. V lost 2 bases and J 4 bases, leaving 11 bases between the germline ends. The CDR3 protein is CASSLSGASTEAFF. The CDR3 nucleotides are TGTGCCAGCAGCTTAAGCGGGGCTTCCACTGAAGCTTTCTTT.

The V and J genes are TRBV7-9 and TRBJ2-1, with a tentative D call TRBD2 (6 bases). The V gene lost 3 bases and the J gene lost 3 bases, with 12 bases spanning the gap. The germline gives CDR1 SEHNR, CDR2 FQNEAQ (reference sequence). There are 15 residues in the CDR3. The CDR3 sequence: CASSFTGSGYNEQFF. CDR3 in DNA: TGTGCCAGCAGCTTTACCGGGAGTGGCTACAATGAGCAGTTCTTC.

The chain links TRBV12-5 to TRBJ2-1; possible D gene TRBD2, 6 bases. V shed 6 bases and J shed 5 bases, with 17 bases lying between them. Germline assignment: CDR1 LGHNT and CDR2 FRNRAP. The CDR3 is 15 amino acids. This chain's CDR3 is CASGLLDGGDNEQFF. The CDR3, as DNA: TGTGCTAGTGGCCTTCTCGACGGGGGAGACAATGAGCAGTTCTTC. Drawing the rest from reference TRBV12-5 and TRBJ2-1, the complete variable domain is DARVTQTPRHKVTEMGQEVTMRCQPILGHNTVFWYRQTMMQGLELLAYFRNRAPLDDSGMPKDRFSAEMPDATLATLKIQPSEPRDSAVYFCASGLLDGGDNEQFFGPGTRLTVL.

The CDR3 reads CASSTGTYEQYF. CDR3 coding DNA: TGTGCCAGCAGCACAGGGACATACGAGCAGTACTTC. This sequence joins TRBV11-3 and TRBJ2-7; D is perhaps TRBD1 (6 bases). The CDR3 loop spans 12 amino acids. Germline V gives CDR1 SGHNT, CDR2 YENEEA. With 5 bases removed from V and 4 bases from J, the gap between germline ends came to 9 bases.